Listed here are 20 T cell receptor beta chains from one sample, sequenced in a study of blood T cell repertoires in COVID-19. TCRdb's copy holds only in-frame clones and misses some; the assay was immunoSEQ multiplex PCR. This sample carries hundreds of thousands of clones, over 70% of them seen once, and the ten largest clones take 3% to 3.5%. The sequenced material came from peripheral blood. The receptors derive from a woman at least 80 years old with acute or convalescent COVID-19.

The gene calls are TRBV6-2 or TRBV6-3 and TRBJ1-5, with unresolved D. V dropped 6 bases and J dropped 5 bases, with 11 bases sitting between them. Germline values: CDR1 MNHEY, CDR2 SVGEGT. The CDR3 spans 13 residues. Here the CDR3 reads CASSRLGDQPQHF. The CDR3 nucleotides are TGTGCCAGCAGCAGACTCGGGGATCAGCCCCAGCATTTT.

A single count supports this clone. This sequence joins TRBV11-3 and TRBJ2-2; D not resolved. Trimming left V 1 base short and J 1 base short, with 4 bases between. The CDR3 is 14 residues long. CDR1 and CDR2 from the germline V gene are SGHNT and YENEEA. The CDR3 sequence: CASSLAGNTGELFF. The CDR3 bases are TGTGCCAGCAGCTTAGCCGGGAACACCGGGGAGCTGTTTTTT.

This clone was counted between two and nine times. The chain carries TRBV6-1 and TRBJ1-5; 8 positions agree with TRBD1. CDR1 MNHNS and CDR2 SASEGT come from the germline V gene. This CDR3 spans 16 amino acids. V trimming: 2 bases; J trimming: 2 bases; junction bases outside the gene matches: 5. CDR3 DNA sequence: TGTGCCAGCAGTGAATACAGGGGGGTCGGCAATCAGCCCCAGCATTTT. Amino acids: CASSEYRGVGNQPQHF.

The CDR3: CASSLGTGRTDTQYF. The DNA for the CDR3 is TGTGCCAGCAGTTTAGGGACAGGGCGCACAGATACGCAGTATTTT. The chain is built from TRBV7-3 and TRBJ2-3; TRBD1 agrees at 9 bases. Germline V gives CDR1 SGHTA, CDR2 FQGTGA. Trimming removed 6 bases from V and 1 base from J; junction bases left unmatched: 5. There are 15 residues in the CDR3.

The genes are TRBV4-1 and TRBJ2-6, with D tentatively TRBD2 (5 bases). The CDR3 has 17 amino acids. V gave up 3 bases and J gave up 4 bases, with 16 bases separating them. CDR1 and CDR2 (germline): MGHRA, YSYEKL. CDR3 coding DNA: TGCGCCAGCAGCCAGCCCTGGTCCGGGAACGGGGCCAACGTCCTGACTTTC. This translates into CASSQPWSGNGANVLTF.

The J gene is TRBJ2-7, the V gene TRBV18, with D possibly being TRBD2 (5 bases). The V end was cut by 3 bases, the J end by 7 bases, with 13 bases between. Per the germline V gene, CDR1 is KGHSH and CDR2 is LQKENI. The CDR3 totals 13 residues. This chain's CDR3 is CASSPEGRGEQYF. For the CDR3, the DNA is TGTGCCAGCTCACCTGAGGGAAGAGGGGAGCAGTACTTC.

Concerning this clone: In the same sample, other DNA sequences code for this CDR3. The J gene is TRBJ1-1, the V gene TRBV3-1 (or the pseudogene TRBV3-2); D uncertain. The germline gives CDR1 LGHDT, CDR2 YNNKEL (reference sequence). Between the trimmed V and J ends, which lost 1 base and 2 bases, there was a span of 8 bases. The CDR3 covers 14 residues. This CDR3 reads CASSQGGGNTEAFF. The CDR3 nucleotides read TGTGCCAGCAGCCAAGGGGGAGGAAACACTGAAGCTTTCTTT.

The chain joins TRBV4-1 to TRBJ2-1; D possibly corresponds to TRBD2 (6 bases). The V gene lost 3 bases and the J gene lost 3 bases, with 15 bases spanning the gap. Germline V gives CDR1 MGHRA, CDR2 YSYEKL. This CDR3 region has 16 residues. The CDR3 region is CASSHVLAPNYNEQFF. DNA for the CDR3: TGCGCCAGCAGCCATGTACTAGCCCCTAACTACAATGAGCAGTTCTTC.

In DNA, the CDR3 is TGTGCCAGCAGCTCCCAGGGGGCTACAGGGCGAGAGACCCAGTACTTC. This codes for CASSSQGATGRETQYF. This chain joins TRBV7-2 and TRBJ2-5, with 8 bases fitting TRBD1. V gave up 4 bases and J gave up 4 bases; unmatched junction bases: 11. Germline CDR1 reads SGHTA; CDR2 reads FQGNSA. This CDR3 has 16 amino acids.

The rearrangement joins TRBV10-3 to TRBJ1-2; D unresolved. V was shortened by 11 bases and J by 13 bases, with 23 bases between the two germline ends. CDR1 is ENHRY, CDR2 SYGVKD, per germline. This CDR3 has 12 residues. CDR3 DNA sequence: TGTGCCGCAACAAACGACAACTCAATGCCCACCTTC. This encodes CAATNDNSMPTF.

J is TRBJ2-4 and V is TRBV9, with D possibly matching TRBD2 (6 bases). V was clipped by 4 bases and J by 7 bases, with 18 bases between them. Germline values: CDR1 SGDLS, CDR2 YYNGEE. The CDR3 has 15 residues. The CDR3 nucleotides are TGTGCCAGCAGCCCCAACCTAGGGGAGGCGAACATTCAGTACTTC. This translates into CASSPNLGEANIQYF.

The chain carries TRBV27 and TRBJ1-5; 9 bases match TRBD1. Per the germline V gene, CDR1 is MNHEY and CDR2 is SMNVEV (reference sequence). V dropped 5 bases and J dropped 0; count of bases not matched to a gene: 5. This CDR3 has 16 residues. CDR3 coding DNA: TGTGCCAGCAGTCCCGGGACAGGGAATAGCAATCAGCCCCAGCATTTT. This encodes CASSPGTGNSNQPQHF.

The chain uses TRBV20-1 and TRBJ1-1; D is perhaps TRBD1 (5 bases). Germline assignment: CDR1 DFQATT and CDR2 SNEGSKA (reference sequence). Trimming pared 3 bases from V and 6 bases from J, leaving 8 bases between. The CDR3 is made up of 11 amino acids. In DNA, the CDR3 is TGCAGTGCTAGGGGGCCCTCTGAAGCTTTCTTT. Encoded protein: CSARGPSEAFF.

The rearrangement uses TRBV6-5 and TRBJ1-2; possibly TRBD1 for D (6 bases). Per the germline V gene, CDR1 is MNHEY and CDR2 is SVGAGI. The CDR3 totals 14 residues. V lost 6 bases and J 3 bases, leaving 14 bases between the germline ends. The CDR3 loop is CASRTGSLHYGYTF. Written as DNA, the CDR3 is TGTGCCAGCAGAACAGGGTCCCTCCACTATGGCTACACCTTC.

This clone is a singleton in its sample. This sample also contains other DNA sequences that code for the same CDR3. V and J are TRBV5-1 and TRBJ2-3; the D is unclear. The CDR3 runs to 13 residues. Per the germline V gene, CDR1 is SGHRS and CDR2 is YFSETQ. Trimming removed 1 base at V and 1 base at J, with 4 bases between. As DNA, the CDR3 is TGCGCCAGCAGCTTGCCGGGCACAGATACGCAGTATTTT. Protein: CASSLPGTDTQYF.

This chain links TRBV5-1 with TRBJ2-2, with 8 nucleotides matching TRBD2. V gave up 4 bases and J gave up 0 bases; unmatched junction bases: 8. Germline values: CDR1 SGHRS, CDR2 YFSETQ. This CDR3 region has 17 residues. The CDR3 DNA sequence: TGCGCCAGCAGCCCCCGAGCGGGGGCGACGAACACCGGGGAGCTGTTTTTT. As protein: CASSPRAGATNTGELFF.

This clone has a handful of counts. The V call is TRBV18, the J call TRBJ1-1; the D is unclear. The CDR3 covers 13 residues. Trimming removed 1 base from V and 10 bases from J, with 13 bases in between. CDR1 is KGHSH, CDR2 LQKENI, per germline. The CDR3 coding sequence is TGTGCCAGCTCACCACAGACTGACGGCGGAGCTTTCTTT. Protein: CASSPQTDGGAFF.

The V gene is TRBV27, the J gene TRBJ1-4; 11 bases fit TRBD1. Germline trimming cut 4 bases from V and 8 bases from J; bases unmatched to any gene: 3. The CDR3 is 14 residues long. Per germline, CDR1 MNHEY and CDR2 SMNVEV (reference sequence). The chain's CDR3 is CASSYRTGGEKLFF. In DNA form, the CDR3 reads TGTGCCAGCAGTTATCGGACAGGGGGCGAAAAACTGTTTTTT.

This chain uses TRBV5-4 with TRBJ1-1; D remains unclear. Trimming stripped 4 bases from V and 1 base from J, with 14 bases between. Germline CDR1 and CDR2: SGHNT and YYREEE (reference sequence). CDR3 length: 15 residues. In DNA, the CDR3 is TGTGCCAGCAGCCCGGGAGTTGATCCGAACACTGAAGCTTTCTTT. Protein product: CASSPGVDPNTEAFF.

This rearrangement joins TRBV7-9 to TRBJ1-4, with 7 nucleotides matching TRBD1. This CDR3 is built from 14 residues. Germline CDR1 is SEHNR and CDR2 is FQNEAQ (reference sequence). The V gene end was trimmed by 4 bases and the J gene end by 8 bases; junction bases not matched to a gene: 7. The CDR3 DNA reads TGTGCCAGCAGCTCTACAGGGGCAGACGAAAAACTGTTTTTT. This sequence encodes CASSSTGADEKLFF.